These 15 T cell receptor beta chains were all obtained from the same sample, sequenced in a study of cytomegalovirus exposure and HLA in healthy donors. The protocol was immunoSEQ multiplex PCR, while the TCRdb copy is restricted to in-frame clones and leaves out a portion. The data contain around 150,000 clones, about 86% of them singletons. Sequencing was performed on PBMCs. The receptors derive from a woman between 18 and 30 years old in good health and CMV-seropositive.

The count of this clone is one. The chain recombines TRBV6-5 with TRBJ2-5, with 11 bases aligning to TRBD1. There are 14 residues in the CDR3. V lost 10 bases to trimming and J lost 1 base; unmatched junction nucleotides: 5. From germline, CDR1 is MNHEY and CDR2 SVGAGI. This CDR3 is CATEDRGRQETQYF. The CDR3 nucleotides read TGTGCCACTGAGGACAGGGGGCGCCAAGAGACCCAGTACTTC.

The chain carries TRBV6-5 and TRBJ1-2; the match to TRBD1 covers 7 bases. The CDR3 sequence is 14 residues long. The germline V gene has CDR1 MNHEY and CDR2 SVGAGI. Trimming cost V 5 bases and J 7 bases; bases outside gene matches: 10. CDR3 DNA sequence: TGTGCCAGCAGTACGATGGGACAGCGAGTTGGCTACACCTTC. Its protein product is CASSTMGQRVGYTF.

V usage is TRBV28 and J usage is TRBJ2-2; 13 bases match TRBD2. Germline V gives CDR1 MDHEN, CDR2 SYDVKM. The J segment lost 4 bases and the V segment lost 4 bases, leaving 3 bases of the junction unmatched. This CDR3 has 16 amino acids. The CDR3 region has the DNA TGTGCCAGCAGTTGGACTAGCGGGGGTTTCACCGGGGAGCTGTTTTTT. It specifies CASSWTSGGFTGELFF.

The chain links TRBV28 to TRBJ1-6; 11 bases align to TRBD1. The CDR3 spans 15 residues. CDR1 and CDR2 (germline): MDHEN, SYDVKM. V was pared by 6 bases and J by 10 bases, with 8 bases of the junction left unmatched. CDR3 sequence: CASRSRTGGESPLHF. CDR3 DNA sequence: TGTGCCAGCAGATCACGGACAGGGGGCGAGTCACCCCTCCACTTT.

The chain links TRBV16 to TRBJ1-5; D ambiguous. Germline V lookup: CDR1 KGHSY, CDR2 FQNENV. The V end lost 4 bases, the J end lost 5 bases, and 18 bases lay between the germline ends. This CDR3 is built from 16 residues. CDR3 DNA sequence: TGTGCCAGCAGCCTCCCCATACCCAGGCAGGATCAGCCCCAGCATTTT. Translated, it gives CASSLPIPRQDQPQHF.

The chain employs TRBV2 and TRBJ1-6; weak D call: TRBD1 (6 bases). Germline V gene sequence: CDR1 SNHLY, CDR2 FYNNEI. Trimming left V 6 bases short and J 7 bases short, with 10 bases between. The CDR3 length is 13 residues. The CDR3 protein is CASRARGNSPLHF. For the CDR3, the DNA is TGTGCCAGCAGAGCGAGGGGGAATTCACCCCTCCACTTT. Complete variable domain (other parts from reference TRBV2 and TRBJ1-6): EPEVTQTPSHQVTQMGQEVILRCVPISNHLYFYWYRQILGQKVEFLVSFYNNEISEKSEIFDDQFSVERPDGSNFTLKIRSTKLEDSAMYFCASRARGNSPLHFGNGTRLTVT.

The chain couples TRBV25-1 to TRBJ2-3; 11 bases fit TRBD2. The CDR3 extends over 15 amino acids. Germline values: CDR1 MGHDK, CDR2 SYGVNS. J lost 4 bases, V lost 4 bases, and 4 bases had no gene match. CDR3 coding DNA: TGTGCCAGCAGTGTTAGCGGGGGGGCTTCAGATACGCAGTATTTT. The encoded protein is CASSVSGGASDTQYF.

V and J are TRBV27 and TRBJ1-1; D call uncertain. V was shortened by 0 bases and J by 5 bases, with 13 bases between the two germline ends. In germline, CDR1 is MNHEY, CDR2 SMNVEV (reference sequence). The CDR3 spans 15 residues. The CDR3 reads CASSLSWEGQTEAFF. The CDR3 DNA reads TGTGCCAGCAGTTTATCGTGGGAGGGCCAGACTGAAGCTTTCTTT.

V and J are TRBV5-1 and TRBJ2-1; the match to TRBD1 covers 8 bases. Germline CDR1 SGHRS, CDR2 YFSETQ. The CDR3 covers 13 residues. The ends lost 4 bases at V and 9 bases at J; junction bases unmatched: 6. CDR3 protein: CASSIGTGREQFF. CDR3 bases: TGCGCCAGCAGCATAGGGACAGGACGTGAGCAGTTCTTC.

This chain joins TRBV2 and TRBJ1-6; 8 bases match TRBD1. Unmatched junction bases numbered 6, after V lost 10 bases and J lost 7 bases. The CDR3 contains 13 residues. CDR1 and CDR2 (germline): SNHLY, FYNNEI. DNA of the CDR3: TGTGCCATCCGGACAGGGAGGAATTCACCCCTCCACTTT. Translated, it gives CAIRTGRNSPLHF.

CDR3 sequence: CASSLSRGGIEQYF. The CDR3 region has the DNA TGTGCCAGCAGCCTCAGTAGGGGGGGCATAGAGCAGTACTTC. The V call is TRBV7-2, the J call TRBJ2-7, with D maybe TRBD2 (7 bases). V lost 5 bases, J lost 7 bases, and 18 bases lay in between. Germline V gene data show CDR1 as SGHTA and CDR2 as FQGNSA. CDR3 length: 14 residues. The whole variable domain, remainder taken from reference TRBV7-2 and TRBJ2-7, is GAGVSQSPSNKVTEKGKDVELRCDPISGHTALYWYRQSLGQGLEFLIYFQGNSAPDKSGLPSDRFSAERTGGSVSTLTIQRTQQEDSAVYLCASSLSRGGIEQYFGPGTRLTVT.

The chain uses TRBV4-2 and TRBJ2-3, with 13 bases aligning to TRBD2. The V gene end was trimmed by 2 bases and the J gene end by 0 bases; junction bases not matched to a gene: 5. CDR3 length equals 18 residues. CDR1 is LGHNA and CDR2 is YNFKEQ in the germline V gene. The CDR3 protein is CASSQPGTSGKSTDTQYF. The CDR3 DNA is TGTGCCAGCAGCCAACCCGGGACTAGCGGGAAGAGCACAGATACGCAGTATTTT.

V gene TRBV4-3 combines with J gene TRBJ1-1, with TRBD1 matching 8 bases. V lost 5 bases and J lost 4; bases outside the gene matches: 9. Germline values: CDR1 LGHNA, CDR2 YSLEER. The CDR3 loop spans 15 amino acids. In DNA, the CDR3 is TGCGCCAGCAGCTTACCCCATGACAGGGGCACTGAAGCTTTCTTT. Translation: CASSLPHDRGTEAFF.

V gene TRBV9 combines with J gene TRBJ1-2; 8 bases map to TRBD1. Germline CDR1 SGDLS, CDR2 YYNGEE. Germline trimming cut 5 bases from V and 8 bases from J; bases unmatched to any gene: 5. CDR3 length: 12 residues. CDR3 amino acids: CASRTGVDGYTF. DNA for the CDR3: TGTGCCAGCAGGACAGGGGTGGACGGCTACACCTTC.

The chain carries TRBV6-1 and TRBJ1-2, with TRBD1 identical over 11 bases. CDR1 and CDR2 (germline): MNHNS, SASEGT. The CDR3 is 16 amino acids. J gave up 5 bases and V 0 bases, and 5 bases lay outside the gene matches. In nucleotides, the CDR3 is TGTGCCAGCAGTGAAGCGACTTGGGACAGGGGGTATGGCTACACCTTC. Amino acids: CASSEATWDRGYGYTF.